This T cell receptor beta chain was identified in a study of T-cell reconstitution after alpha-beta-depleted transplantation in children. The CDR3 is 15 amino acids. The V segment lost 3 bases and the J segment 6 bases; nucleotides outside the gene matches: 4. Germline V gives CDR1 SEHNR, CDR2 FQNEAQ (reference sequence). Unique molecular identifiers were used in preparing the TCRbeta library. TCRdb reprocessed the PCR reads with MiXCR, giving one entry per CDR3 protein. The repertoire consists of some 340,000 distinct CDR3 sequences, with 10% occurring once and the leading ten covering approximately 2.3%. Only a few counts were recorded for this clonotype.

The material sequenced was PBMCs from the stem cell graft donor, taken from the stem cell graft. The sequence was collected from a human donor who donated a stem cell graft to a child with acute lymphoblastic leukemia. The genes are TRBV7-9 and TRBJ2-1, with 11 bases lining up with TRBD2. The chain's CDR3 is CASSLTSGKANEQFF. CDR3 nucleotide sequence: TGTGCCAGCAGCTTGACTAGCGGGAAGGCCAATGAGCAGTTCTTC.